Each of the 8 T cell receptor beta chains below was sequenced from the same sample in a study of blood T cell repertoires in COVID-19. Clones were read by immunoSEQ multiplex PCR, and TCRdb kept only the in-frame ones, dropping some. This sample has 90,000 to 150,000 clones, with around three quarters found just once. What was sequenced was peripheral blood. The receptors derive from a woman older than 75 with acute or convalescent COVID-19.

This sequence joins TRBV4-3 and TRBJ2-7, with 8 bases that match TRBD1. The CDR3 totals 16 residues. Germline CDR1 LGHNA, CDR2 YSLEER. The V segment lost 0 bases and the J segment 1 base; nucleotides outside the gene matches: 5. CDR3 nucleotides: TGCGCCAGCAGCCAAGAATGGACAGGGATTTCCTACGAGCAGTACTTC. Its translation is CASSQEWTGISYEQYF.

This chain links TRBV10-3 with TRBJ2-2; TRBD1 matches at 9 bases. CDR3 length: 14 amino acids. Per germline, CDR1 ENHRY and CDR2 SYGVKD. With 6 bases clipped from V and 5 bases from J, the junction kept 4 bases outside the gene matches. In nucleotides, the CDR3 is TGTGCCATCAGCCGACAGGGGGTAACCGGGGAGCTGTTTTTT. Its translation is CAISRQGVTGELFF.

The J gene is TRBJ2-2, the V gene TRBV3-1 (or the pseudogene TRBV3-2); 8 bases are a match to TRBD1. The CDR3 totals 16 residues. V was pared by 1 base and J by 6 bases, with 7 bases of the junction left unmatched. CDR1 is LGHDT and CDR2 is YNNKEL in the germline V gene (reference sequence). This CDR3 reads CASSQARGQGPGELFF. The DNA of the CDR3 is TGTGCCAGCAGCCAAGCAAGAGGACAGGGACCCGGGGAGCTGTTTTTT.

V usage is TRBV9 and J usage is TRBJ1-1; D may be TRBD1 (5 bases). Germline values: CDR1 SGDLS, CDR2 YYNGEE. CDR3 length equals 14 residues. Trimming took off 3 bases at V and 4 bases at J, with 13 bases between the two ends. Here the CDR3 DNA reads TGTGCCAGCAGCGCGGGCGGGGGAACCACTGAAGCTTTCTTT. As protein: CASSAGGGTTEAFF. Using reference TRBV9 and TRBJ1-1 for the parts outside the CDR3, the full variable domain is DSGVTQTPKHLITATGQRVTLRCSPRSGDLSVYWYQQSLDQGLQFLIQYYNGEERAKGNILERFSAQQFPDLHSELNLSSLELGDSALYFCASSAGGGTTEAFFGQGTRLTVV.

The genes are TRBV19 and TRBJ1-2; D gene unclear. Germline CDR1 LNHDA, CDR2 SQIVND (reference sequence). There are 12 residues in the CDR3. The ends were cut back, 3 bases at V and 7 bases at J, with 9 bases in the middle. This CDR3 reads CASSIPSGGYTF. CDR3 bases: TGTGCCAGTAGTATTCCCTCGGGTGGCTACACCTTC.

The J gene is TRBJ1-2, the V gene TRBV19, with 7 bases aligning to TRBD1. The J segment lost 4 bases and the V segment lost 4 bases, leaving 3 bases of the junction unmatched. Per the germline V gene, CDR1 is LNHDA and CDR2 is SQIVND (reference sequence). The CDR3 runs 13 residues. The CDR3 region has the DNA TGTGCCAGTAGTACGACAGGGTTCTATGGCTACACCTTC. Its translation is CASSTTGFYGYTF.

The V call is TRBV29-1, the J call TRBJ2-7; TRBD1 matches 7 bases. CDR3 length: 12 amino acids. The germline V gene encodes CDR1 SQVTM and CDR2 ANQGSEA. Unmatched junction bases numbered 5, after V lost 4 bases and J lost 5 bases. The CDR3 DNA follows: TGCAGCGTTGGTGACAGGGACGACGAGCAGTACTTC. This gives the protein CSVGDRDDEQYF.

The rearrangement links TRBV19 to TRBJ1-5, with 8 bases identical to TRBD1. CDR3 length: 15 amino acids. Germline CDR1 is LNHDA and CDR2 is SQIVND (reference sequence). Germline trimming cut 7 bases from V and 1 base from J; bases unmatched to any gene: 6. Here the CDR3 DNA reads TGTGCCAGTACCCTCCGGACAGGGAGCAATCAGCCCCAGCATTTT. Protein sequence: CASTLRTGSNQPQHF.